This TCR beta chain was sequenced for a study of cytotoxic CD8 clonotypes in ibrutinib-treated CLL. Findings and caveats of the study: Clonality (at baseline) was higher than in age-matched healthy donors and tracked circulating CD8+ T-cell counts. Whereas clonality rose at ibrutinib response, it declined toward baseline at progression. The public clonotypes identified were infrequent and showed contraction or stability on treatment.

CDR3 length: 15 amino acids. Germline V gene lookup returns CDR1 SGDLS and CDR2 YYNGEE. V dropped 0 bases and J dropped 4 bases, with 12 bases sitting between them. As concerns this clone: Its antigen is still unknown.

The data were produced by immunoSEQ multiplex PCR, yet TCRdb's version contains in-frame clones alone and is incomplete. The sample has roughly 330,000 clones; over 55% are singletons. V usage is TRBV9 and J usage is TRBJ2-3; the D is unclear. Sequenced here: PBMCs, sampled after 36 months of ibrutinib treatment. The clonotype was recovered from a human donor with chronic lymphocytic leukemia. CDR3 nucleotide sequence: TGTGCCAGCAGCGTAGCTCGGGCGAGCCCAGATACGCAGTATTTT. Its protein product is CASSVARASPDTQYF.